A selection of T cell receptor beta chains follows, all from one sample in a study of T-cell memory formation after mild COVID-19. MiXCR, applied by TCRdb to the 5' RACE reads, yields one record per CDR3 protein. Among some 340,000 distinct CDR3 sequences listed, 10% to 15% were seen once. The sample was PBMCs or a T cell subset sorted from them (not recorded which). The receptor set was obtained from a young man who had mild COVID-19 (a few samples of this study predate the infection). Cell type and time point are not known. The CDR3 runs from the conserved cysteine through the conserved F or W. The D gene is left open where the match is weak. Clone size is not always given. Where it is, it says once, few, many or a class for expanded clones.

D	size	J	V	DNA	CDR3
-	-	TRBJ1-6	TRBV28	TGTGCCAGCAGTTTAGGGGTCTATAATTCACCCCTCCACTTT	CASSLGVYNSPLHF
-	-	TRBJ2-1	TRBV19	TGTGCCAGTAGTCCCCCTGGACGTAGCTCCTACAATGAGCAGTTCTTC	CASSPPGRSSYNEQFF
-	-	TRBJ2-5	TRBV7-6	TGTGCCAGCAGCTTACACGGTGAAGAGACCCAGTACTTC	CASSLHGEETQYF
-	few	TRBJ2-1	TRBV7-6	TGTGCCAGCAGCTTACGGCCAGGGTACTACAATGAGCAGTTCTTC	CASSLRPGYYNEQFF
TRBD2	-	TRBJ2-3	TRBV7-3	TGTGCCAGCAGCCCCTCCGCTAGCGGGGCAGGGGCAGATACGCAGTATTTT	CASSPSASGAGADTQYF
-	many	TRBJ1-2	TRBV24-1	TGTGCCACCAGTGATGCCGGGACGGCTTCTAACTATGGCTACACCTTC	CATSDAGTASNYGYTF
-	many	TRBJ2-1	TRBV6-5	TGTGCCAGCAGTTACGCGGGGTTGGGGTACAATGAGCAGTTCTTC	CASSYAGLGYNEQFF
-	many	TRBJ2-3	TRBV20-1	TGCAGTGCAGAGCTAAGAGGGCGTCGGGATACGCAGTATTTT	CSAELRGRRDTQYF
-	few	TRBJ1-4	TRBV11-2	TGTGCCAGCAGCGCCTTACGGGCAACTAATGAAAAACTGTTTTTT	CASSALRATNEKLFF
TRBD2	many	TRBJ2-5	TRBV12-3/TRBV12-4	TGTGCCAGCAGTTCCAGACTAGCGGGGGCCCAGGAGACCCAGTACTTC	CASSSRLAGAQETQYF
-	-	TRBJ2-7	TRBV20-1	TGCAGTGCTAGACAGGGAACCGAGCAGTACTTC	CSARQGTEQYF
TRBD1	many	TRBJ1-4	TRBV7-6	TGTGCCAGCAGCTTAGCGGAAGGGGGCCAACTGTTTTTT	CASSLAEGGQLFF
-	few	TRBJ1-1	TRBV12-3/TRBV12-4	TGTGCCAGCAGTTATGGCCGGGGAGAAGCTTTCTTT	CASSYGRGEAFF
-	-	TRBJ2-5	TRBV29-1	TGCAGCGTTGAATGGTCGAAACAAGAGACCCAGTACTTC	CSVEWSKQETQYF
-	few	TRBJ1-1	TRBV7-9	TGTGCCAGCAGCTCGGCGGGGGCGGGTGAAGCTTTCTTT	CASSSAGAGEAFF
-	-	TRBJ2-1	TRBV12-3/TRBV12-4	TGTGCCAGCAGGGCGGGGAGTGGCTACAATGAGCAGTTCTTC	CASRAGSGYNEQFF
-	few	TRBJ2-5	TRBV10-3	TGTGCCATCAGTGAGTCTCAGAGGCAGACCCAGTCCTTC	CAISESQRQTQSF
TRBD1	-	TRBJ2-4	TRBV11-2	TGTGCCAGCAGCTTATCACAGGGGGTCAACATTCAGTACTTC	CASSLSQGVNIQYF
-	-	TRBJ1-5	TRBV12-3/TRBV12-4	TGTGCCAGCAGGGATAGGCAGCCCAATCAGCCCCAGCATTTT	CASRDRQPNQPQHF
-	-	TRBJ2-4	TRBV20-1	TGCAGTGCTCGCAGGGAAGGCCGTAGAAACATTCAGTACTTC	CSARREGRRNIQYF
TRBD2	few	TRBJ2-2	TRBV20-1	TGCAGTGCTAGTAGTAGCGGGGGAAACACCGGGGAGCTGTTTTTT	CSASSSGGNTGELFF
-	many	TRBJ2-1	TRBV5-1	TGCGCCAGCAGCTTGGTAGGGGGGGTCCCAAGCTCCTACAATGAGCAGTTCTTC	CASSLVGGVPSSYNEQFF
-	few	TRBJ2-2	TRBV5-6	TGTGCCAGCAGCTTGGGGTGGGCCGGGGAGCTGTTTTTT	CASSLGWAGELFF
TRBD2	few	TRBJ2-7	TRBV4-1	TGCGCCAGCAGCCCCAGGACTAGCGGGGTCTACGAGCAGTACTTC	CASSPRTSGVYEQYF
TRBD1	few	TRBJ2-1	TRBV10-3	TGTGCCATCAGCGGACAGGGAGGAGGGAATGAGCAGTTCTTC	CAISGQGGGNEQFF
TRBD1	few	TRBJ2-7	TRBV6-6	TGTGCCAGCAGTTACGGAACGGGACAGAGTAGCTCCTACGAGCAGTACTTC	CASSYGTGQSSSYEQYF
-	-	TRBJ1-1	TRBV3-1	TGTGCCAGCAGTACCAGGGTTGAGAACACTGAAGCTTTCTTT	CASSTRVENTEAFF
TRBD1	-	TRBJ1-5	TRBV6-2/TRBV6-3	TGTGCCAGCAGTTACTCCGGGACAGTCAATCAGCCCCAGCATTTT	CASSYSGTVNQPQHF
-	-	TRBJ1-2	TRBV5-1	TGCGCCAGCAGCTTGTTAGGCCCCCCCGGCTACACCTTC	CASSLLGPPGYTF
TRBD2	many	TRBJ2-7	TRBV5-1	TGCGCCAGCAGCTCGAATAGCGGGGGAATCGCCTACGAGCAGTACTTC	CASSSNSGGIAYEQYF
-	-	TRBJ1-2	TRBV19	TGTGCCAGTACCTCCGGGGGCGGGGCCGAAGTAGGCTACACCTTC	CASTSGGGAEVGYTF
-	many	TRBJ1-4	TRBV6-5	TGTGCCAGCAGAACCCACGGATATGGTGAAAAACTGTTTTTT	CASRTHGYGEKLFF
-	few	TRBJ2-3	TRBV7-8	TGTGCCAGCAGCCCCATATCCAGCGGAACAGATACGCAGTATTTT	CASSPISSGTDTQYF
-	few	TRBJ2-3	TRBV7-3	TGTGCCAGCAGCTTATTTGCGGGCACAGATACGCAGTATTTT	CASSLFAGTDTQYF
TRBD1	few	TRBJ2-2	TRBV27	TGTGCCAGCAGTCCCTGGGACAGTTTGAACACCGGGGAGCTGTTTTTT	CASSPWDSLNTGELFF
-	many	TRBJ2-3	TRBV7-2	TGTGCCAGCAGCCTCCCCGGGGCGGATACGCAGTATTTT	CASSLPGADTQYF
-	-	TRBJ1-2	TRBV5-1	TGCGCCAGCAGCTTGCTTTCCGGAGCTAACTATGGCTACACCTTC	CASSLLSGANYGYTF
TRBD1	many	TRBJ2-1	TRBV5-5	TGTGCCAGCAGCTTGTCAGGGGGCTACAATGAGCAGTTCTTC	CASSLSGGYNEQFF
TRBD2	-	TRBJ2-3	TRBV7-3	TGTGCCAGCAGCTTAGGAACTAGCGGGGGACCCATTAGCACAGATACGCAGTATTTT	CASSLGTSGGPISTDTQYF